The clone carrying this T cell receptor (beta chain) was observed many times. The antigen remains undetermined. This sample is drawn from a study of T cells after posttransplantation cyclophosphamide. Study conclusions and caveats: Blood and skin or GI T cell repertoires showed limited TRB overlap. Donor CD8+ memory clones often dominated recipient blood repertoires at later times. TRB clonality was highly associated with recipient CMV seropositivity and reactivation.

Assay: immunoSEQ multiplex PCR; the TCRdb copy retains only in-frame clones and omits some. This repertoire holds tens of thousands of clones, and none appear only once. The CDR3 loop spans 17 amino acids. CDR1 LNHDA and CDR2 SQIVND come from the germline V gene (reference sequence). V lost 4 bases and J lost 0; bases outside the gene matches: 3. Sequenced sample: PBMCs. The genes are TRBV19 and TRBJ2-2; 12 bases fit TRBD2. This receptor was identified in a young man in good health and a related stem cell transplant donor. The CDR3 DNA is TGTGCCAGTAGTAGACTAGCGGGGGAGACGAACACCGGGGAGCTGTTTTTT. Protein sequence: CASSRLAGETNTGELFF.